This T cell receptor (beta chain) was sequenced for a study of blood T cell repertoires in COVID-19. For the study at large: Sites across the United States, Italy and Spain contributed samples from acute and convalescent COVID-19. PBMCs, B-cell-depleted T cells, or T cells provided the cDNA or gDNA that made up the material.

Under the authors' procedure: By means of reference gene primer amplification, nucleated cell counts were estimated. Repertoires were generated with immunoSEQ multiplex PCR, while TCRdb's copy carries only in-frame clones and drops some. V, J and clone size reflect that table, while D and trimming were determined from the DNA. The sample consists of tens of thousands of clones, about 88% of them appearing once. The sample comprised peripheral blood. This TCR was sampled from an older man with acute or convalescent COVID-19.

Here the CDR3 reads CASSSAREGTEAFF. Here the CDR3 DNA reads TGCGCCAGCAGCTCCGCCCGGGAGGGCACTGAAGCTTTCTTT. The V call is TRBV5-1, the J call TRBJ1-1; no clear D. CDR3 length equals 14 residues. The V end was cut by 3 bases, the J end by 4 bases, with 13 bases between. Per germline, CDR1 SGHRS and CDR2 YFSETQ.